Listed below are T cell receptor beta chains from one sample, sequenced in a study of PD-1 blockade in classical Hodgkin lymphoma. Assay: immunoSEQ multiplex PCR; the TCRdb copy retains only in-frame clones and omits some. The table records 50,000 to 75,000 clones, approximately 90% of them present only once. The sample was peripheral blood mononuclear cells (PBMCs), taken at baseline. These receptors all come from a human donor with classical Hodgkin lymphoma. CDR3s include the opening cysteine and the closing phenylalanine or tryptophan. A D gene is named only where the DNA matches it firmly. Expanded clones get a size class; other rows say once, few or many, or leave the size out.

V gene: TRBV6-1
D gene: -
clone size: -
J gene: TRBJ1-1
CDR3 protein: CASSLRKTDF
CDR3 DNA: TGTGCCAGCAGCCTCCGGAAGACGGACTTT

V gene: TRBV6-1
D gene: -
clone size: -
J gene: TRBJ2-5
CDR3 protein: CASSGPWRETQYF
CDR3 DNA: TGTGCCAGTTCGGGCCCCTGGAGAGAGACCCAGTACTTC

V gene: TRBV7-9
D gene: -
clone size: -
J gene: TRBJ2-1
CDR3 protein: CASSFELNEQFF
CDR3 DNA: TGTGCCAGCAGCTTCGAACTAAATGAGCAGTTCTTC

V gene: TRBV27
D gene: TRBD1
clone size: -
J gene: TRBJ1-6
CDR3 protein: CASSWWIGGRSPLHF
CDR3 DNA: TGTGCCAGCAGTTGGTGGATAGGGGGCAGGTCACCCCTCCACTTT

V gene: TRBV5-1
D gene: TRBD2
clone size: -
J gene: TRBJ2-1
CDR3 protein: CASSISGSGQGNEQFF
CDR3 DNA: TGCGCCAGCAGTATATCCGGTAGCGGGCAGGGCAATGAGCAGTTCTTC

V gene: TRBV10-3
D gene: -
clone size: once
J gene: TRBJ1-2
CDR3 protein: CAISEGELRDYTF
CDR3 DNA: TGTGCCATCAGTGAAGGGGAATTGCGCGACTACACCTTC

V gene: TRBV6-5
D gene: -
clone size: -
J gene: TRBJ2-7
CDR3 protein: CASSYSALYFEQYF
CDR3 DNA: TGTGCCAGCAGTTATTCGGCCCTTTACTTCGAGCAGTACTTC

V gene: TRBV6-6
D gene: -
clone size: -
J gene: TRBJ1-1
CDR3 protein: CASSYQREEAFF
CDR3 DNA: TGTGCCAGCAGTTACCAACGGGAAGAAGCTTTCTTT

V gene: TRBV18
D gene: -
clone size: -
J gene: TRBJ1-2
CDR3 protein: CASSKSPPNYGYTF
CDR3 DNA: TGTGCCAGCTCAAAATCCCCGCCGAACTATGGCTACACCTTC

V gene: TRBV6-1
D gene: -
clone size: -
J gene: TRBJ2-1
CDR3 protein: CASSEPGTHQFF
CDR3 DNA: TGTGCCAGCAGTGAACCCGGGACTCATCAGTTCTTC